This T cell receptor beta chain stems from a study of cytomegalovirus exposure and HLA in healthy donors. Study in general: The study's early data release held about 85 million unique TCRs from HLA-typed donors. General study results and limits: For TCR beta chains, V- and J-gene trimming was later linked to a missense DCLRE1C variant.

It was with 60 Vbeta and 13 Jbeta primers that the PCR ran. Assay used: immunoSEQ multiplex PCR; TCRdb lists only in-frame clones, some missing. The data hold approximately 130,000 clones, with 65% to 90% observed a single time. Losses at the gene ends were 2 bases for V and 10 bases for J; bases not matched to a gene: 13. Germline V gives CDR1 SGHNT, CDR2 YYREEE (reference sequence). The CDR3 contains 15 residues. For this clone: Its specificity is not known.

The genes are TRBV5-4 and TRBJ2-7; TRBD2 matches at 9 bases. Source material: PBMCs. This receptor was identified in a woman in her forties in good health and CMV-seronegative. CDR3 residues: CASSFAGVAGVLQYF. Written as DNA, the CDR3 is TGTGCCAGCAGCTTCGCAGGGGTAGCGGGAGTGTTACAGTACTTC.